This T cell receptor beta chain was identified in a study of control samples from healthy donors and cancer patients. V was trimmed by 0 bases and J by 9 bases, leaving 9 bases between them. Germline V gene data show CDR1 as SGHVS and CDR2 as FQNEAQ. The CDR3 is 14 residues long. The table came from immunoSEQ multiplex PCR; TCRdb's copy has only in-frame clones and leaves some out. The table includes 150,000 to 200,000 clones, 88% detected once. The source of this sequence is a woman aged 25-40 years in good health. Sequencing was done on a sample of blood. This rearrangement joins TRBV7-8 to TRBJ1-6; TRBD1 might be the D (6 bases). The CDR3 DNA follows: TGTGCCAGCAGCTTAGCACAGGGTGGTTCACCCCTCCACTTT. This encodes CASSLAQGGSPLHF.